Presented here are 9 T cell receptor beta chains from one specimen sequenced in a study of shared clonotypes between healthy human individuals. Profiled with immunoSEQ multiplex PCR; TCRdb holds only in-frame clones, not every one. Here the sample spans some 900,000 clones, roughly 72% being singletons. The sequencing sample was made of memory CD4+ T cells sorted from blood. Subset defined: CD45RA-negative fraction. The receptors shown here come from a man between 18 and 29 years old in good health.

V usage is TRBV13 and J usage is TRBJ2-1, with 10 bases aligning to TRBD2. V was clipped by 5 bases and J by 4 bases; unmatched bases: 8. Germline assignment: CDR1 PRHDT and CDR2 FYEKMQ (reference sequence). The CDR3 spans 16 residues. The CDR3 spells CASSPLSGGDYNEQFF. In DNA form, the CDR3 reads TGTGCCAGCAGCCCTCTGAGCGGGGGGGATTACAATGAGCAGTTCTTC.

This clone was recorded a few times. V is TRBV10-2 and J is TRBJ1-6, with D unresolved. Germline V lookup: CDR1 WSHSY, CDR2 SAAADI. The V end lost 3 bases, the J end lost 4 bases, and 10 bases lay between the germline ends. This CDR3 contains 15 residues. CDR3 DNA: TGCGCCAGCAGTGACGGACTGTCGTATAATTCACCCCTCCACTTT. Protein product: CASSDGLSYNSPLHF.

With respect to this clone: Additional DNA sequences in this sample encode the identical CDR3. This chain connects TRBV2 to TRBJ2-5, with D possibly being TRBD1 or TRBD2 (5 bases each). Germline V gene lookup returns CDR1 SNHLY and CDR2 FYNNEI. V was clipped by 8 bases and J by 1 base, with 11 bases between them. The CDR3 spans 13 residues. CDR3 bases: TGTGCCAGCTCCCGGGACGGCCAAGAGACCCAGTACTTC. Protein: CASSRDGQETQYF.

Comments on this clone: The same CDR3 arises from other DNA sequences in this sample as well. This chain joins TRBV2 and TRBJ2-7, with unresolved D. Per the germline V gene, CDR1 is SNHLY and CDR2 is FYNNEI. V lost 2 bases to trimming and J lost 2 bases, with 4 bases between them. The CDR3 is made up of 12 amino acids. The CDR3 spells CASSERAYEQYF. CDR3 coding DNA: TGTGCCAGCAGTGAAAGGGCCTACGAGCAGTACTTC.

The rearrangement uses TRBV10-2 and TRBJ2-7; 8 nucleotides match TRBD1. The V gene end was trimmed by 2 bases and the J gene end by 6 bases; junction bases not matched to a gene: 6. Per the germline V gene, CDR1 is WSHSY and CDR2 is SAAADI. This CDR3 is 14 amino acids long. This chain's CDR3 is CASSEIQGGLEQYF. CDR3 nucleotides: TGCGCCAGCAGTGAGATACAGGGGGGACTCGAGCAGTACTTC.

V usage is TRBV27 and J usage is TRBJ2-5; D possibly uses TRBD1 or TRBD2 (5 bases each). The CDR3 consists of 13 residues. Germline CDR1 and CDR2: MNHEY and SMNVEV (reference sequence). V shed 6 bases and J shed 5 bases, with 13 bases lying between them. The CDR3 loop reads CASRRGAAETQYF. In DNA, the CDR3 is TGTGCCAGCAGACGAGGGGCGGCGGAGACCCAGTACTTC.

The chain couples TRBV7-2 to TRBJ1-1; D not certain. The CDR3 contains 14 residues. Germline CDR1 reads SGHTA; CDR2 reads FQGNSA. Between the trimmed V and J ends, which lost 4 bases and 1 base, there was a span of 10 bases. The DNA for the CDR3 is TGTGCCAGCAGCTCGCTTTTTGGGAACACTGAAGCTTTCTTT. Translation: CASSSLFGNTEAFF.

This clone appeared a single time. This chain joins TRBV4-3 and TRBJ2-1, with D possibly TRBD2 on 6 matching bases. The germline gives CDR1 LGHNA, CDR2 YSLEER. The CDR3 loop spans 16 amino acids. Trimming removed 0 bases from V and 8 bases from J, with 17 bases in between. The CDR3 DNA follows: TGCGCCAGCAGCCAAGATTTCGCGGGAAGGCTTGATGAGCAGTTCTTC. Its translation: CASSQDFAGRLDEQFF.

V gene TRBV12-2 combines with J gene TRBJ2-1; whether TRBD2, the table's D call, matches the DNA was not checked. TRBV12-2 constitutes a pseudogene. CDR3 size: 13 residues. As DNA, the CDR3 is TGTGCAAGTCGCCGCCCTAAGCGGGATGAGCAGTTCTTC. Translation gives CASRRPKRDEQFF.